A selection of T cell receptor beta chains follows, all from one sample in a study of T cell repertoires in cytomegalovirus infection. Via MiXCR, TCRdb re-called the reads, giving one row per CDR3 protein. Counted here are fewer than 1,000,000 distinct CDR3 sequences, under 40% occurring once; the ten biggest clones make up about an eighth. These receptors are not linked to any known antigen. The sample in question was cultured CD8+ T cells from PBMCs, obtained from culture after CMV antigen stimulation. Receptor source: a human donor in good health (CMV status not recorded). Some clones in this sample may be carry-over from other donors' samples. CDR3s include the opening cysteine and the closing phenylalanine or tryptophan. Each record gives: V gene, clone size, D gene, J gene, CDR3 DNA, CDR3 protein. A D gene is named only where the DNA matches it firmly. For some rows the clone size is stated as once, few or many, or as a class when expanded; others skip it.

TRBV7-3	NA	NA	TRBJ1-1	TGTGCCAGCAGCCCACAACCGGCAGCGAACACTGAAGCTTTCTTT	CASSPQPAANTEAFF
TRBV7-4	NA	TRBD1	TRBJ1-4	TGTGCCAGCAGCTTAGAGGGGGCTCAAGAAAAACTGTTTTTT	CASSLEGAQEKLFF
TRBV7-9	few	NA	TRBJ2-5	TGTGCCAGCACGCCCCTCGGCGCCCAAGAGACCCAGTACTTC	CASTPLGAQETQYF
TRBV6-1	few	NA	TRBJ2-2	TGTGCCAGCAGCCAGGGCGTCTCCACCGGGGAGCTGTTTTTT	CASSQGVSTGELFF
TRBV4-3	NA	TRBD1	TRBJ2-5	TGCGCCAGCAGCCAACACAGGGGGCAAGAGACCCAGTACTTC	CASSQHRGQETQYF
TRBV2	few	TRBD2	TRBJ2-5	TGTGCCAGCAGTGAGGGAGGGAAAGAGACCCAGTACTTC	CASSEGGKETQYF
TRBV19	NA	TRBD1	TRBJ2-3	TGTGCCAGTAGTATAGTGGTCGGGACAGGGGGGGATACGCAGTATTTT	CASSIVVGTGGDTQYF
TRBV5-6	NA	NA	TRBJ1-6	TGTGCCAGCAGCCCCGCGGGGAGGAGGTCACCCCTCCACTTT	CASSPAGRRSPLHF
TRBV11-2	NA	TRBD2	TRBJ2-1	TGTGCCAGCAGCTTAGACGGCCTAGCGGGGGTGGATAATGAGCAGTTCTTC	CASSLDGLAGVDNEQFF
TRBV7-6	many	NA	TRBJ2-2	TGTGCCAGCAGCTTATCGGGTGCCGGGGAGCTGTTTTTT	CASSLSGAGELFF
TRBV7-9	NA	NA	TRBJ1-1	TGTGCCAGCAGCCCTCTTTCGGAGATGAACACTGAAGCTTTCTTT	CASSPLSEMNTEAFF
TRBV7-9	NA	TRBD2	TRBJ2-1	TGTGTCAGCAGCGAACTGCCTGGCGGGGGGCACTACAATGAGCAGTTCTTC	CVSSELPGGGHYNEQFF
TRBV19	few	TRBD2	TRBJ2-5	TGTGCCAGTAAGGCGACTAGCGGGCAAGAGACCCAGTACTTC	CASKATSGQETQYF
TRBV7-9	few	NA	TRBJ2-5	TGTGCCAGCAGCAATACCCCAGGGAAAGGAGTAGAGACCCAGTACTTC	CASSNTPGKGVETQYF
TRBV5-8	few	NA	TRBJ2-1	TGTGCCAGCAGCTTGGCCGGGAAGCAGTTCTTC	CASSLAGKQFF
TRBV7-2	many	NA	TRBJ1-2	TGTGCCAGCAGCCAACGGCTCTATGGCTACACCTTC	CASSQRLYGYTF
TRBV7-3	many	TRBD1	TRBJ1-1	TGTGCCAGCAGCCCTTCGACAGGGATGAACACTGAAGCTTTCTTT	CASSPSTGMNTEAFF
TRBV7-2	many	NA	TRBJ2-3	TGTGCCAGCAACCTCTCTAAAACAGATACGCAGTATTTT	CASNLSKTDTQYF
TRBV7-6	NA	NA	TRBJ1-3	TGTGCCAGCAGCCCCAACCTCGAGGATACAATTACCATATATTTT	CASSPNLEDTITIYF
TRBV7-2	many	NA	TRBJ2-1	TGTGCCAGCCCGGGGAATGAGCAGTTCTTC	CASPGNEQFF
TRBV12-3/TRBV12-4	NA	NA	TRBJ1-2	TGTGCCAGCAGTTTGTGGGGTGACTACACCTTC	CASSLWGDYTF
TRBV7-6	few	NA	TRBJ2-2	TGTGCCAGCAGCTTAGGAGTATCAGTCACCGGGGAGCTGTTTTTT	CASSLGVSVTGELFF
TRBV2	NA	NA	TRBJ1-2	TGTGCCAGCACTGGAGGGAGAGGGCTGGATTACGCCTTC	CASTGGRGLDYAF
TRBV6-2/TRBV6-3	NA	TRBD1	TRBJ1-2	TGTGCCAGCAGTTACTTCCGACAGGGTGACGACTATGGCTACACCTTC	CASSYFRQGDDYGYTF
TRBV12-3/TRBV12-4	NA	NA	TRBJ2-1	TGTGCCAGCAGTCGAGGAGGCCAACACTACAATGAGCAGTTCTTC	CASSRGGQHYNEQFF
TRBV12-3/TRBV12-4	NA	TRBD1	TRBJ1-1	TGTGCCAGCAGTACGCAGGGGGCGGCGAACACTAAAGCTTTCTTT	CASSTQGAANTKAFF
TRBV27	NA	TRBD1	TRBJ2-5	TGTGCCAGCAGTCCACCGGACAGGGGTGAAGAGACCCAGTACTTC	CASSPPDRGEETQYF
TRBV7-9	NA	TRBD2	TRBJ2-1	TGTGCCAGCAGCTTGGCTAGCGGGGGAGCAACCTACAATGAGCAGTTCTTC	CASSLASGGATYNEQFF
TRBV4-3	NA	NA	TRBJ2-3	TGCGCCAGCAGCCAAGATAGAAGGGATATCGCAGATACGCAGTATTTT	CASSQDRRDIADTQYF
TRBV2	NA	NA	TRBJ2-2	TGTGCCAGCAGTGAAGCGACGAACACCGGGGAGCTGTTTTTT	CASSEATNTGELFF
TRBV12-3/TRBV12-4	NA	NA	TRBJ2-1	TGTGCCAGCAGTTTAGCGCTACCCGGATTTCCCTACAATGAGCAGTTCTTC	CASSLALPGFPYNEQFF
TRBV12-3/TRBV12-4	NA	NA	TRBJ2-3	TGTGCCAGCAGTTTAGCGCATCGCCCCACAGATACGCAGTATTTT	CASSLAHRPTDTQYF
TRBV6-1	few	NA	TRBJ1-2	TGTGCCAGCAGTGAAGTACCGGCTAGGGAGAGGGATGGCTACACCTTC	CASSEVPARERDGYTF
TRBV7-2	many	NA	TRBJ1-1	TGTGCCAGCAGCTTAGGACCCGAGACTGAAGCTTTCTTT	CASSLGPETEAFF
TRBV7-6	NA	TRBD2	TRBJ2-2	TGTGCCAGCAGCTTACTCGTCGGGGGGGCACACACCGGGGAGCTGTTTTTT	CASSLLVGGAHTGELFF
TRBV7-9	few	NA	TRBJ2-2	TGTGCCAGCAGCTCAAATGACAGAGGGAACACCGGGGAGCTGTTTTTT	CASSSNDRGNTGELFF
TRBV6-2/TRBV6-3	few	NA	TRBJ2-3	TGTGCCAGCAGTTTGCCAGCGGGCACAGATACGCAGTATTTT	CASSLPAGTDTQYF
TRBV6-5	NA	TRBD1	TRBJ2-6	TGTGCCAGCAGTTCCTCGCGGACAGGGTCAACTGGGGCCAACGTCCTGACTTTC	CASSSSRTGSTGANVLTF
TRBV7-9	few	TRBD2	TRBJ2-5	TGTGCCAGCAGCTTGGGTCGTTTGGGACTAGGGGTTAAAGAGACCCAGTACTTT	CASSLGRLGLGVKETQYF
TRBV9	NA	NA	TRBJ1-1	TGTGCCAGCAGCGTTGGGGGAGGAGTAAACACTGAAGCTTTCTTT	CASSVGGGVNTEAFF
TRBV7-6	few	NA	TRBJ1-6	TGTGCCAGCAGCCTAAATCTTGGGGGCCATAATTCACCCCTCCACTTT	CASSLNLGGHNSPLHF
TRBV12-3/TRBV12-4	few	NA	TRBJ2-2	TGTGCCAGCAGTTTTATGGCAGACAAAGTGGTCACCGGGGAGCTGTTTTTT	CASSFMADKVVTGELFF
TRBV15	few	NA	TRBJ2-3	TGTGCCACCAGCAGAGTGCGGGGGCACACAGATACGCAGTATTTT	CATSRVRGHTDTQYF
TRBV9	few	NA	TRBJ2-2	TGTGCCAGCAGCTCCAGGGGTAAAGGGGTCACCGGGGAGCTGTTTTTT	CASSSRGKGVTGELFF
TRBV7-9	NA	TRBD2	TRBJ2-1	TGTGCCAGCAGCACGGGACTAGCGGACAATGAGCAGTTCTTC	CASSTGLADNEQFF
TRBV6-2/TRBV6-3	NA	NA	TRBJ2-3	TGTGCCAGCCGGGACATCAGCACAGATACGCAGTATTTT	CASRDISTDTQYF
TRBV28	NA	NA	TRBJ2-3	TGTGCCAGCAGCTCCGATCTTGGGGCAGATACGCAGTATTTT	CASSSDLGADTQYF
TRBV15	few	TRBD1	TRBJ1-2	TGTGCCACCAGCCCTCACGGGACAGCTTCCAACCGCTACACCTTC	CATSPHGTASNRYTF